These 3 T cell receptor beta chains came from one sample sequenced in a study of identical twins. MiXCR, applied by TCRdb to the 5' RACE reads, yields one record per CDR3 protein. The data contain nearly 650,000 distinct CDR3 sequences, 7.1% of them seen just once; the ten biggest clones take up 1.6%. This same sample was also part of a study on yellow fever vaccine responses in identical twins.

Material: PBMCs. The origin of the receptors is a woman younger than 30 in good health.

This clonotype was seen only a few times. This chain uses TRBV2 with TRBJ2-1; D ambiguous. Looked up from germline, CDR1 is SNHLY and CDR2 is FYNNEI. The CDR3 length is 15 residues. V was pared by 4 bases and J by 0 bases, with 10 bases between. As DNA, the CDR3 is TGTGCCAGCAGTGCTGGGCGGAGCTCCTACAATGAGCAGTTCTTC. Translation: CASSAGRSSYNEQFF. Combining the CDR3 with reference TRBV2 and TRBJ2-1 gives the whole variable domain EPEVTQTPSHQVTQMGQEVILRCVPISNHLYFYWYRQILGQKVEFLVSFYNNEISEKSEIFDDQFSVERPDGSNFTLKIRSTKLEDSAMYFCASSAGRSSYNEQFFGPGTRLTVL.

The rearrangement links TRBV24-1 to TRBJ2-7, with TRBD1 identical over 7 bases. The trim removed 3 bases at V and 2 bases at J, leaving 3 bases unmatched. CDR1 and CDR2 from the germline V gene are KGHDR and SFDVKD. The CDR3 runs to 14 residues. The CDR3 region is CATSDADRTYEQYF. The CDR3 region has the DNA TGTGCCACCAGTGATGCGGACAGGACCTACGAGCAGTACTTC.

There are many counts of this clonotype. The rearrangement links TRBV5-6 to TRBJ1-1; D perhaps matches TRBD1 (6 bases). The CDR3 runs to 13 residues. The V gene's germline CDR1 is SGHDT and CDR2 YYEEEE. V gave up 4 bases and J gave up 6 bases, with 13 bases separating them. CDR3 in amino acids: CASSDTGFSEAFF. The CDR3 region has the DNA TGTGCCAGCAGCGATACAGGGTTCTCTGAAGCTTTCTTT.